The 29 T cell receptor beta chains in this list originate from one sample, sequenced in a study of breast tumors, draining lymph nodes, adjacent tissues. One entry per CDR3 protein, called by TCRdb with MiXCR from the multiplex PCR reads. The table shows 150,000 to 250,000 distinct CDR3 sequences, with over 25% occurring only once. The lymph nodes were axillary draining lymph nodes from breast cancer patients. Sequencing was performed on axillary lymph node tissue. These receptors all stem from a female donor with breast cancer. Some clones in this sample may be carry-over from other donors' samples.

In its sample, this clonotype was seen many times. J is TRBJ2-3 and V is TRBV24-1, with 9 bases fitting TRBD2. With V trimmed by 9 bases and J by 5 bases, 8 bases remained unmatched. This CDR3 has 14 amino acids. CDR1 is KGHDR, CDR2 SFDVKD, per germline. The CDR3 loop reads CATRGGGARDTQYF. The CDR3 DNA is TGTGCCACCCGGGGCGGGGGGGCAAGAGATACGCAGTATTTT.

As concerns this clonotype: Being one base from a much bigger clone, this may be a read error. Because it lacks the conserved phenylalanine or tryptophan at the end, this CDR3 is likely a read error. The chain joins TRBV7-2 to TRBJ2-1; the match to TRBD2 covers 7 bases. Trimming cost V 5 bases and J 7 bases; bases outside gene matches: 8. This CDR3 region has 14 residues. Per the germline V gene, CDR1 is SGHTA and CDR2 is FQGNSA. CDR3 sequence reads: CASSNRLATNEQFL. CDR3 DNA sequence: TGTGCCAGCAGCAACAGACTAGCTACAAATGAGCAGTTCCTC.

This clonotype was detected ten times or more. The chain couples TRBV11-2 to TRBJ2-7, with TRBD2 as a possible D gene (6 bases). V lost 0 bases and J 6 bases, leaving 21 bases between the germline ends. Germline V gene lookup returns CDR1 SGHAT and CDR2 FQNNGV. There are 17 residues in the CDR3. The CDR3 reads CASSLEGLGRSVREQYF. The CDR3 nucleotides are TGTGCCAGCAGCTTAGAAGGGTTAGGGAGGTCGGTTCGCGAGCAGTACTTC.

The count of this clonotype is one. This may come from a read error, since a much larger clone is one base off. The chain couples TRBV6-2 or TRBV6-3 to TRBJ1-2; D might be TRBD1 (6 bases). There are 15 residues in the CDR3. V lost 5 bases and J lost 0, with 13 bases in between. Germline CDR1 reads MNHEY; CDR2 reads SVGEGT. CDR3 nucleotide sequence: TGTGCCAGCAGTCACTACAGGGCCACTAACTATGGCTACACCTTC. It is translated as CASSHYRATNYGYTF.

This clonotype was seen many times. The chain is built from TRBV12-3 or TRBV12-4 and TRBJ2-3, with a weak D call TRBD1 (6 bases). V dropped 6 bases and J dropped 4 bases, with 8 bases sitting between them. The CDR3 extends over 12 amino acids. The CDR3 bases are TGTGCCAGCAGACCAGGGGCAGATACGCAGTATTTT. Its protein product is CASRPGADTQYF.

This chain links TRBV30 with TRBJ1-3; D remains ambiguous. The germline gives CDR1 GTSNPN, CDR2 SVGIG (reference sequence). The CDR3 runs 14 residues. CDR3 region: CQSGGSYSGNTIYF. CDR3 bases: TGTCAGAGTGGCGGGTCCTACTCTGGAAACACCATATATTTT.

This clonotype was found many times. The V and J genes are TRBV5-1 and TRBJ2-1; TRBD1 might be the D (7 bases). Germline values: CDR1 SGHRS, CDR2 YFSETQ. The CDR3 totals 14 residues. The V end lost 2 bases, the J end lost 8 bases, and 14 bases lay between the germline ends. The CDR3 reads CASSFRGRGDEQFF. Written as DNA, the CDR3 is TGCGCCAGCAGCTTTAGGGGGCGCGGGGATGAGCAGTTCTTC.

This clonotype was counted at least ten times. The chain employs TRBV5-1 and TRBJ2-1, with TRBD2 identical over 14 bases. The germline V gene has CDR1 SGHRS and CDR2 YFSETQ. The V gene end was trimmed by 4 bases and the J gene end by 2 bases; junction bases not matched to a gene: 8. The CDR3 has 18 amino acids. The CDR3 nucleotides read TGCGCCAGCAGCGTGGGACTAGCGGGAGCTGGACCCTACAATGAGCAGTTCTTC. It is translated as CASSVGLAGAGPYNEQFF.

A word on this clonotype: The conserved final phenylalanine or tryptophan is absent from the CDR3, which likely points to a read error. The DNA is omitted, as the CDR3 cannot be located on it reliably, and the CDR3 follows TCRdb's listing. The chain joins TRBV20-1 to TRBJ1-4. CDR1 and CDR2 from the germline V gene are DFQATT and SNEGSKA (reference sequence). Both ends counted, the CDR3 spans 11 residues. CDR3 residues: CSASSALELLL.

The J gene is TRBJ1-4, the V gene TRBV15, with 10 bases lining up with TRBD1. Germline assignment: CDR1 LNHNV and CDR2 YYDKDF (reference sequence). V was clipped by 8 bases and J by 2 bases; unmatched bases: 8. The CDR3 length is 16 residues. CDR3 residues: CATERDRGYTNEKLFF. CDR3 DNA: TGTGCCACCGAGCGGGACAGGGGTTATACTAATGAAAAACTGTTTTTT.

The J gene is TRBJ2-3, the V gene TRBV7-3, with 9 bases identical to TRBD2. Germline V CDR1 and CDR2: SGHTA, FQGTGA. V trimming: 2 bases; J trimming: 11 bases; junction bases outside the gene matches: 8. The CDR3 has 14 amino acids. The CDR3 is CASSLAGGINEQYF. CDR3 nucleotides: TGTGCCAGCAGCTTAGCGGGGGGGATCAATGAGCAGTATTTT.

The chain carries TRBV2 and TRBJ1-2; D gene uncertain. V was clipped by 4 bases and J by 4 bases, with 22 bases between them. CDR1 is SNHLY, CDR2 FYNNEI, per germline. The CDR3 length is 17 residues. The CDR3 bases are TGTGCCAGCAGTGTAACCATAGCGGGGAATTTCGGCTATGGCTACACCTTC. Translated: CASSVTIAGNFGYGYTF.

This clonotype was recorded at least ten times. The rearrangement joins TRBV7-8 to TRBJ1-6; TRBD1 is a possible D gene (6 bases). The germline V and J ends were trimmed by 5 bases and 6 bases, with 11 bases remaining between them. Germline loops: CDR1 SGHVS, CDR2 FQNEAQ. The CDR3 is 14 residues long. The chain's CDR3 is CASSPDRSNSPLHF. CDR3 coding DNA: TGTGCCAGCAGCCCCGACAGGAGTAATTCACCCCTCCACTTT.

There are many counts of this clonotype. The rearrangement links TRBV7-6 to TRBJ2-5; 10 bases map to TRBD2. The junction had 16 bases not matched to a gene; V was cut back by 0 bases and J by 3 bases. Germline CDR1 reads SGHVS; CDR2 reads FNYEAQ. This CDR3 contains 20 residues. CDR3 protein: CASSLAGELGTSVEEETQYF. CDR3 in DNA: TGTGCCAGCAGCTTAGCGGGAGAATTAGGGACTAGCGTTGAGGAAGAGACCCAGTACTTC.

This chain links TRBV9 with TRBJ1-1; no firm D call. V dropped 5 bases and J dropped 7 bases, with 9 bases sitting between them. The CDR3 is made up of 11 amino acids. From germline, CDR1 is SGDLS and CDR2 YYNGEE. This CDR3 is CASSFYGEAFF. The CDR3 nucleotides are TGTGCCAGCAGTTTTTATGGTGAAGCTTTCTTT.

This clonotype was detected ten times or more. Here the CDR3 reads CASSPPSPNYGYTF. The CDR3 region has the DNA TGTGCCAGCAGCCCCCCCAGCCCTAACTATGGCTACACCTTC. V usage is TRBV16 and J usage is TRBJ1-2; D is unresolved. CDR3 length equals 14 residues. Germline V gene sequence: CDR1 KGHSY, CDR2 FQNENV. V was cut by 4 bases and J by 0 bases, with 9 bases left in between.

Points on this clonotype: A much larger clonotype is one base distant, so this may be a read error. This chain joins TRBV11-2 and TRBJ1-2; possible D gene TRBD1, 6 bases. V lost 5 bases, J lost 10 bases, and 20 bases lay in between. CDR3 size: 14 residues. CDR1 SGHAT and CDR2 FQNNGV come from the germline V gene. CDR3 sequence: CASSTGQWTQDYTF. In nucleotides, the CDR3 is TGTGCCAGCAGCACTGGACAGTGGACTCAGGACTACACCTTC.

A remark on this clonotype: Just one base apart from a much larger clone, this may be a read error. The chain uses TRBV6-6 and TRBJ2-1, with 12 bases fitting TRBD1. CDR1 and CDR2 from the germline V gene are MNHNY and SVGAGI (reference sequence). The CDR3 is 19 residues long. CDR3 sequence: CASSYVGTGGRGSYNGQFF. The CDR3 DNA follows: TGTGCCAGCAGTTACGTCGGGACAGGGGGCCGGGGGTCCTACAATGGGCAGTTCTTC.

Concerning this clonotype: A much larger clone lies one base from this, so it may be a read error. The chain couples TRBV5-4 to TRBJ1-5; no clear D gene. From germline, CDR1 is SGHNT and CDR2 YYREEE (reference sequence). The CDR3 length is 21 residues. Between the trimmed V and J ends, which lost 0 bases and 5 bases, there was a span of 30 bases. This CDR3 reads CASSLAPAGPKAITKDQPQHF. CDR3 sequence (DNA): TGTGCCAGCAGCTTGGCCCCCGCAGGCCCGAAGGCTATTACCAAGGATCAGCCCCAGCATTTT.

This clonotype was seen at least ten times. The chain has TRBV20-1 and TRBJ1-2; TRBD1 matches 9 bases. This CDR3 has 13 residues. J was trimmed by 8 bases and V by 0 bases; bases with no gene match: 4. CDR1 and CDR2 from the germline V gene are DFQATT and SNEGSKA (reference sequence). The CDR3 is CSARDLGQGGYTF. CDR3 bases: TGCAGTGCTAGAGATTTAGGACAGGGGGGCTACACCTTC.

This clonotype has a count of ten or more. The chain employs TRBV10-2 and TRBJ2-7; 7 nucleotides match TRBD2. The CDR3 sequence is 17 residues long. J gave up 6 bases and V 2 bases, and 16 bases lay outside the gene matches. CDR1 and CDR2 (germline): WSHSY, SAAADI. The CDR3: CASSEPDFGGRGSEQYF. As DNA, the CDR3 is TGCGCCAGCAGTGAGCCGGACTTCGGCGGGAGAGGGAGCGAGCAGTACTTC.

This clonotype was counted only a few times. This chain connects TRBV6-5 to TRBJ1-5; 7 bases agree with TRBD1. The germline V gene encodes CDR1 MNHEY and CDR2 SVGAGI. V lost 6 bases and J lost 3; bases outside the gene matches: 8. This CDR3 is 15 amino acids long. The CDR3 region is CASRPRDRPNQPQHF. CDR3 in DNA: TGTGCCAGCAGGCCTAGGGACAGACCCAATCAGCCCCAGCATTTT.

V is TRBV25-1 and J is TRBJ1-4; the D gene is possibly TRBD1 (5 bases). V gave up 6 bases and J gave up 6 bases, with 11 bases separating them. The CDR3 contains 13 residues. The germline V gene has CDR1 MGHDK and CDR2 SYGVNS. The CDR3 protein is CASSGGDDEKLFF. The CDR3 region has the DNA TGTGCCAGCAGCGGAGGGGACGATGAAAAACTGTTTTTT.

This clonotype was detected ten times or more. The chain employs TRBV5-8 and TRBJ2-5; 9 bases are a match to TRBD2. Trimming at V came to 4 bases and at J to 5 bases, leaving 12 bases not matched to a gene. This CDR3 is 16 amino acids long. The germline V gene has CDR1 SGHTS and CDR2 YDEGEE. The CDR3 DNA is TGTGCCAGCAGCGACACGCGCGGGGGGGTCTTTGAGACCCAGTACTTC. It codes for CASSDTRGGVFETQYF.

This chain links TRBV5-4 with TRBJ1-1; D is unclear. Germline V gene data show CDR1 as SGHNT and CDR2 as YYREEE (reference sequence). V gave up 3 bases and J gave up 4 bases, with 16 bases separating them. CDR3 length: 15 amino acids. The CDR3 sequence: CASSSTGGGGTEAFF. The CDR3 DNA reads as TGTGCCAGCAGCTCGACCGGAGGCGGTGGCACTGAAGCTTTCTTT.

This clonotype was found a few times. The junction shows a germline mismatch at one end, possibly a read error. The chain is built from TRBV6-5 and TRBJ1-3; D uncertain. The CDR3 is 16 residues long. In germline, CDR1 is MNHEY, CDR2 SVGAGI. CDR3 nucleotide sequence: TGTGCCAGCAGTCACTCGCGGCCCAGCTCTGGAAACACCATATATTTT. This sequence encodes CASSHSRPSSGNTIYF.

About this clonotype itself: A read error may explain this, as a much larger clone is one base away. The V and J genes are TRBV5-4 and TRBJ2-7; TRBD1 agrees at 9 bases. Germline CDR1 SGHNT, CDR2 YYREEE (reference sequence). The CDR3 covers 14 residues. V gave up 3 bases and J gave up 7 bases; unmatched junction bases: 8. CDR3 sequence reads: CASSSDRGHNEQYF. CDR3 DNA: TGTGCCAGCAGCTCGGACAGGGGACACAATGAGCAGTACTTC.

This clonotype was observed many times. Relative to the germline gene, one junction end is altered; a read error may explain this. V gene TRBV7-8 combines with J gene TRBJ2-7, with D possibly being TRBD2 (5 bases). CDR3 length: 15 residues. Looked up from germline, CDR1 is SGHVS and CDR2 is FQNEAQ. The CDR3 here is CASSLASGYSYGQYF. Here the CDR3 DNA reads TGTGCCAGCAGCTTAGCTTCGGGATACTCCTACGGGCAGTACTTC.

Of note for this clonotype: Relative to the germline gene, one junction end is altered; a read error may explain this. The rearrangement joins TRBV3-1 to TRBJ1-2, with D possibly TRBD1 on 5 matching bases. The germline gives CDR1 LGHDT, CDR2 YNNKEL (reference sequence). The CDR3 is 15 residues long. As DNA, the CDR3 is TGCGCCAGCAGCCAAGATGGTGCAGGGTCATATGGCTACACCTTC. Translation: CASSQDGAGSYGYTF.